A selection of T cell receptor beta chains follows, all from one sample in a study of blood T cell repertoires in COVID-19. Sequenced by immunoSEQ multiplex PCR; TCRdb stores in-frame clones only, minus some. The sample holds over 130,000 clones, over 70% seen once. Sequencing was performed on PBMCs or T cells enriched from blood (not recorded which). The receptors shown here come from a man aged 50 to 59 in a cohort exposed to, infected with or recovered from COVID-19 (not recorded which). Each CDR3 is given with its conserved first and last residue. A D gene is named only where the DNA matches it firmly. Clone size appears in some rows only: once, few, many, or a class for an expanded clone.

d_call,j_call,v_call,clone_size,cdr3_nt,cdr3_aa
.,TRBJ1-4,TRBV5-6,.,TGTGCCAGCAGCGTCCGCGACAGGCGTGAGGAAAAACTGTTTTTT,CASSVRDRREEKLFF
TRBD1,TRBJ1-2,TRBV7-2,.,TGTGCCAGCAGCCCAGGGGGGAGGAACTATGGCTACACCTTC,CASSPGGRNYGYTF
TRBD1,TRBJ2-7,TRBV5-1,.,TGCGCCAGCAGCTCAAGACAGGGGGCTATGTACGAGCAGTACTTC,CASSSRQGAMYEQYF
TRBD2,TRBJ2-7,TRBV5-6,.,TGTGCCAGCAGCTTGTTACCGGGACTAGCGGGAATCTACGAGCAGTACTTC,CASSLLPGLAGIYEQYF
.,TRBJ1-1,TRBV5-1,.,TGCGCCAGCAGCCCGCCGCGATCTGGTATGGACACTGAAGCTTTCTTT,CASSPPRSGMDTEAFF
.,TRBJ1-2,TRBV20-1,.,TGCAGTGCCTTTGATGGCTACACCTTC,CSAFDGYTF
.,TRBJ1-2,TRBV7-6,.,TGTGCCAGCAGCTTAGGGGAGACAAACTATGGCTACACCTTC,CASSLGETNYGYTF
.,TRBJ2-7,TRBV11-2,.,TGTGCCAGCAGCTTGGGCTCCCTATACGAGCAGTACTTC,CASSLGSLYEQYF
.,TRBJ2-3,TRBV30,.,TGTGCCTGGAGTGTACCAGGGGACACAGATACGCAGTATTTT,CAWSVPGDTDTQYF
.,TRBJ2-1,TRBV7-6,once,TGTGCCAGCAGCTTAGTCCAGGGGTACAATGAGCAGTTCTTC,CASSLVQGYNEQFF
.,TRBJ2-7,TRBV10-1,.,TGCGCCAGCAGTGAACTAGCCTCCTACGAGCAGTACTTC,CASSELASYEQYF
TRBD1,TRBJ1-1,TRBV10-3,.,TGTGCCATCAGTGAGCCAGGGGGCCGTGAAACTGAAGCTTTCTTT,CAISEPGGRETEAFF
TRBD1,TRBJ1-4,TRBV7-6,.,TGTGCCAGCAGCTTAGGGACAGGGAAGGGGACTAATGAAAAACTGTTTTTT,CASSLGTGKGTNEKLFF
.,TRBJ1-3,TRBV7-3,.,TGTGCCAGCAGCTCCCGGAGGGGCTCTGGAAACACCATATATTTT,CASSSRRGSGNTIYF
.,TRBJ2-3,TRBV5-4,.,TGTGCCAGCAGCCCCGTTGCGGCGAATACGCAGTATTTT,CASSPVAANTQYF
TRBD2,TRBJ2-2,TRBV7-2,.,TGTGCCAGCAGCTTAGCGGGAGGGTACACCGGGGAGCTGTTTTTT,CASSLAGGYTGELFF
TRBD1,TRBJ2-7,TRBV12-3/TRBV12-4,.,TGTGCCAGCAGGTCAACAGGGGGCGGCGAGCAGTACTTC,CASRSTGGGEQYF
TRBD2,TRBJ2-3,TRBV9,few,TGTGCCAGCAGCGTAGGACTAGCGGACTTCACAGATACGCAGTATTTT,CASSVGLADFTDTQYF
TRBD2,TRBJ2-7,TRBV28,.,TGTGCCAGCGGGGGGGAGGGGTACGAGCAGTACTTC,CASGGEGYEQYF
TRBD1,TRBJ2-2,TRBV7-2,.,TGTGCCAGCAGAGTTATTGGGACAGCTAACACCGGGGAGCTGTTTTTT,CASRVIGTANTGELFF
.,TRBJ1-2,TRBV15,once,TGTGCCACCAGCATCCCGATGAGGGAACACTATGGCTACACCTTC,CATSIPMREHYGYTF
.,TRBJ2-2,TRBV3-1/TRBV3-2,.,TGTGCCAGCAGCCTGAGACTAGATCCCGGGGAGCTGTTTTTT,CASSLRLDPGELFF
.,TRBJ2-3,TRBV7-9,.,TGTGCCAGCAGTCTGGGTGGGGCCTCCACAGATACGCAGTATTTT,CASSLGGASTDTQYF
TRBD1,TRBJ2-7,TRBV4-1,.,TGCGCCAGCAGCCAAGAAGGGACAGGGACCTACGAGCAGTACTTC,CASSQEGTGTYEQYF
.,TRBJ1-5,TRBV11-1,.,TGTGCCAGCAGCTTAGACAGGGAGTTGGGCAATCAGCCCCAGCATTTT,CASSLDRELGNQPQHF
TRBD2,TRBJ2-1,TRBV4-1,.,TGCGCCAGCAGCCAACCTGTAGCGGGACCTTGGAATGAGCAGTTCTTC,CASSQPVAGPWNEQFF
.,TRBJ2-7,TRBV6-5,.,TGTGCCAGCAGTTATAACTACGAGCAGTACTTC,CASSYNYEQYF
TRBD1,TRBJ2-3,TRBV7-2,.,TGTGCCAGCAGCCCCGGGACAGTTGCTACGCAGTATTTT,CASSPGTVATQYF
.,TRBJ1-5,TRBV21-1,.,TGTGCCAGCAGCTTCGCCCGGAACGGACAATCGAAACAGCCCCAGCATTTT,CASSFARNGQSKQPQHF
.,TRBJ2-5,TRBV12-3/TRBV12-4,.,TGTGCCAGCAGTCCTCTTAGCCGGGAGACCCAGTACTTC,CASSPLSRETQYF
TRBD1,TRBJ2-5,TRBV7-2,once,TGTGCCAGCAGCTTGGGAGACAGGGGGAGTTGGGAGACCCAGTACTTC,CASSLGDRGSWETQYF
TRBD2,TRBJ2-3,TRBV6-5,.,TGTGCCAGCAGTTCCCCCCTAGCGGGCACAGATACGCAGTATTTT,CASSSPLAGTDTQYF
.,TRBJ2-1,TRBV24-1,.,TGTGCCACCAGTGATGGGAGGAATGAGCAGTTCTTC,CATSDGRNEQFF
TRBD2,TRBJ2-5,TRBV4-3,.,TGCGCCAGCAGCCAAGAGTTTCCCGGGGTAGCGGGGGGGAGAGAGACCCAGTACTTC,CASSQEFPGVAGGRETQYF
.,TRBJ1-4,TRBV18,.,TGTGCCAGCTCGACAAGGAGGGCTAATGAAAAACTGTTTTTT,CASSTRRANEKLFF
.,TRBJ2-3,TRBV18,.,TGTGCCAGCTCTCTTCTCTCTAGCACAGATACGCAGTATTTT,CASSLLSSTDTQYF
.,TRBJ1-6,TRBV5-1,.,TGCGCCAGCAGCTTGGGATTTGCTACAGCTAATTCACCCCTCCACTTT,CASSLGFATANSPLHF
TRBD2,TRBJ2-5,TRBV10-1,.,TGCGCCAGCAGTGAGGGAGCGGGAGGGGAAGAGACCCAGTACTTC,CASSEGAGGEETQYF
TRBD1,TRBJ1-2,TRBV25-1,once,TGTGCCAGCAGTGCCCGGGACAGCTCCTATCTTTACTATGGCTACACCTTC,CASSARDSSYLYYGYTF
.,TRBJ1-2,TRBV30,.,TGTGCCGCATGGGTCGGGGGCTATGGCTACACCTTC,CAAWVGGYGYTF
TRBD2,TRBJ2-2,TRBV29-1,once,TGCAGCGTTGGCTTGGGTGGGAGGGCCGTTTTCGGGGAGCTGTTTTTT,CSVGLGGRAVFGELFF
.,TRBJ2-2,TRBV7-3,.,TGTGCCAGCAGCTTAAGAGGCACCGGGGAGCTGTTTTTT,CASSLRGTGELFF
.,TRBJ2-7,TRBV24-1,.,TGTGCCACCAGTGACCCCCACACCTACGAGCAGTACTTC,CATSDPHTYEQYF
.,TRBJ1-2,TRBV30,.,TGTGCCTGGAGTTTCTCGACAGCTAACTATGGCTACACCTTC,CAWSFSTANYGYTF
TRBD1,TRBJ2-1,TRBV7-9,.,TGTGCCAGCAGCTTTCGACAGGGGGCGCGGAATGAGCAGTTCTTC,CASSFRQGARNEQFF
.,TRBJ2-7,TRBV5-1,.,TGCGCCAGCAGCACAGGACAGCACGCCGGGAGGGAGCAGTACTTC,CASSTGQHAGREQYF
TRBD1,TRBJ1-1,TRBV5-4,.,TGTGCCAGCAGCCTAGTGCAGGGGGCCTCTGAAGCTTTCTTT,CASSLVQGASEAFF
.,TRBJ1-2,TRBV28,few,TGTGCCAGCAGTTTAGAAAGCAACTATGGCTACACCTTC,CASSLESNYGYTF